The T cell receptor (beta chain) described here comes from a study of OX40 agonist ivuxolimab in advanced cancers. Study-wide context: Patients treated during dose escalation were battling hepatocellular carcinoma, melanoma, renal cell or head and neck cancer.

Germline CDR1 and CDR2: SGHTA and FQGNSA. The CDR3 sequence is 16 residues long. Losses at the gene ends were 5 bases for V and 2 bases for J; bases not matched to a gene: 6. The table came from immunoSEQ multiplex PCR; TCRdb's copy has only in-frame clones and leaves some out. Here the sample spans around 100,000 clones, roughly 90% being singletons. The specimen comprised CD4+ or CD8+ T cells sorted from blood, sampled in a trial of the OX40 agonist ivuxolimab. The sequence was obtained from an adult with an advanced solid tumor such as melanoma, head and neck, liver or kidney cancer. The V gene is TRBV7-2, the J gene TRBJ2-1; 10 nucleotides align to TRBD2. The CDR3, as DNA: TGTGCCAGCAGCCCCCCGGGACTAGCGACCTACAATGAGCAGTTCTTC. Residues: CASSPPGLATYNEQFF.